These T cell receptor beta chains were read from a single sample in a study of PD-1 blockade in classical Hodgkin lymphoma. Profiling relied on immunoSEQ multiplex PCR, and the TCRdb table lists in-frame clones only, not all of them. The sample includes approximately 61,000 clones, 85% to 90% of them seen just once. Sequenced here: peripheral blood mononuclear cells (PBMCs), sampled at baseline. These receptors all stem from a human donor with classical Hodgkin lymphoma. CDR3s include the opening cysteine and the closing phenylalanine or tryptophan. Each record gives: clone size, D gene, V gene, J gene, CDR3 DNA, CDR3 protein. D genes are given only for firm matches. Clone size, where shown, is once, few, many, or a class for clones that have expanded.

NA	TRBD1	TRBV19	TRBJ1-1	TGTGCCAGTAGGACAGGGGTGAACACTGAAGCTTTCTTT	CASRTGVNTEAFF
NA	NA	TRBV7-8	TRBJ1-1	TGTGCCAGCAGCGTAAGGGTCCTCGGCACTGAAGCTTTCTTT	CASSVRVLGTEAFF
NA	NA	TRBV11-2	TRBJ2-3	TGTGCCAGCAGCTTAGCAGATACGCAGTATTTT	CASSLADTQYF
NA	NA	TRBV10-1	TRBJ1-5	TGCGCCAGCAGTGATATGGGGCAGCCCCAGCATTTT	CASSDMGQPQHF
NA	NA	TRBV6-1	TRBJ2-5	TGTGCCAGCAGTGAGATCTTGAAAGGGGAAGAGACCCAGTACTTC	CASSEILKGEETQYF
NA	NA	TRBV5-1	TRBJ2-7	TGCGCCAGCAGCACCCTGCCCGGGACGCCAACCTACGAGCAGTACTTC	CASSTLPGTPTYEQYF
NA	NA	TRBV30	TRBJ1-5	TGTGCCTGGAGTGGAGGGGGTGGTCAGCCCCAGCATTTT	CAWSGGGGQPQHF
NA	TRBD2	TRBV2	TRBJ2-5	TGTGCCAGCAGTATAAGGACTAGCGGGGCGGAGACCCAGTACTTC	CASSIRTSGAETQYF
NA	TRBD1	TRBV2	TRBJ1-5	TGTGCCAGCAGCCTCCCGGGACAGGGGGTAGTGGATCAGCCCCAGCATTTT	CASSLPGQGVVDQPQHF
few	NA	TRBV19	TRBJ1-1	TGTGCCAGTAGTTTTTCACAGGGTCGGGAGGCTTTCTTT	CASSFSQGREAFF
NA	TRBD2	TRBV5-1	TRBJ2-5	TGCGCCAGCAGCTTGGCCTCAGCGGGGGGACTTTCGGGCGAGACCCAGTACTTC	CASSLASAGGLSGETQYF
NA	NA	TRBV13	TRBJ2-2	TGTGCCAGCAGCCAAGTTCGTTGGGGGGCGCGGCCCACCGGGGAGCTGTTTTTT	CASSQVRWGARPTGELFF
NA	NA	TRBV13	TRBJ2-6	TGTGCCAGCAGATTCGGGCAATCTGGGGCCAACGTCCTGACTTTC	CASRFGQSGANVLTF
NA	TRBD1	TRBV5-1	TRBJ2-5	TGCGCCAGCAGCCAAGGGACAGCCCAAGAGACCCAGTACTTC	CASSQGTAQETQYF
few	NA	TRBV27	TRBJ1-2	TGTGCCAGCAGTGTCAGGGGATATGGCTACACCTTC	CASSVRGYGYTF
NA	NA	TRBV5-5	TRBJ1-2	TGTGCCAGCAGCTTGACCCAGGGAGGGGGCTACACCTTC	CASSLTQGGGYTF
once	NA	TRBV5-4	TRBJ2-3	TGTGCCAGCAGCTTCCCCAGCAACACAGATACGCAGTATTTT	CASSFPSNTDTQYF
once	TRBD2	TRBV5-1	TRBJ2-5	TGCGCCAGCAGCCCGGGAGGGACTAGCGGGTTTCGGGAGACCCAGTACTTC	CASSPGGTSGFRETQYF
NA	NA	TRBV25-1	TRBJ1-1	TGTGCCAGCCCCCAGAAAACTCACCGAGACACTGAAGCTTTCTTT	CASPQKTHRDTEAFF
once	NA	TRBV7-2	TRBJ1-3	TGTGCCAGCAGCTTTACGGCAACAGGAAACACCATATATTTT	CASSFTATGNTIYF
NA	NA	TRBV18	TRBJ1-2	TGTGCCAGCTCACCACCGTCAGGGGTGGAGGGCTACACCTTC	CASSPPSGVEGYTF
NA	NA	TRBV5-6	TRBJ1-1	TGTGCCAGCATGTGGACAGCCATGAACACTGAAGCTTTCTTT	CASMWTAMNTEAFF
NA	TRBD1	TRBV5-4	TRBJ1-4	TGTGCCAGCAGCCTGGGACAGGGGAGAGAAAAACTGTTTTTT	CASSLGQGREKLFF
NA	NA	TRBV6-6	TRBJ2-5	TGTGCCAGCAGTTACATGATTCAGGTCGGCGAGACCCAGTACTTC	CASSYMIQVGETQYF
NA	NA	TRBV2	TRBJ2-5	TGTGCCAGCCAACCTGAAGAGACCCAGTACTTC	CASQPEETQYF